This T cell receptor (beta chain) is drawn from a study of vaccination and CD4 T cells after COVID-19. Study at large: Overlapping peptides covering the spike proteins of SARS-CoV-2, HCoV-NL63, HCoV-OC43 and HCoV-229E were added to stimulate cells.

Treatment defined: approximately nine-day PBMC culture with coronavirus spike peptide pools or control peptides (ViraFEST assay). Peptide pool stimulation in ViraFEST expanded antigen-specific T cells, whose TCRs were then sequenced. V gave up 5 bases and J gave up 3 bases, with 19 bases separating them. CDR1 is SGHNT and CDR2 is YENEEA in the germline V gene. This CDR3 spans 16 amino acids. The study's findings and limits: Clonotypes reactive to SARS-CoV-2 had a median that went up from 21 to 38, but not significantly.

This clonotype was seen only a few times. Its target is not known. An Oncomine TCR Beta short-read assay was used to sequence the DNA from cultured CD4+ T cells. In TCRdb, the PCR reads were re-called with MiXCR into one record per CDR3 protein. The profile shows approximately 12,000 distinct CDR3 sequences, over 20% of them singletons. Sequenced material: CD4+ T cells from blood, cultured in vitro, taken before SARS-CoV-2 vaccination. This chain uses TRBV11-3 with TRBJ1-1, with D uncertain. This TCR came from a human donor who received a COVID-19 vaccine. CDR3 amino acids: CASSLYITEGDTEAFF. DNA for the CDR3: TGTGCCAGCAGCCTTTACATCACTGAGGGAGACACTGAAGCTTTCTTT.